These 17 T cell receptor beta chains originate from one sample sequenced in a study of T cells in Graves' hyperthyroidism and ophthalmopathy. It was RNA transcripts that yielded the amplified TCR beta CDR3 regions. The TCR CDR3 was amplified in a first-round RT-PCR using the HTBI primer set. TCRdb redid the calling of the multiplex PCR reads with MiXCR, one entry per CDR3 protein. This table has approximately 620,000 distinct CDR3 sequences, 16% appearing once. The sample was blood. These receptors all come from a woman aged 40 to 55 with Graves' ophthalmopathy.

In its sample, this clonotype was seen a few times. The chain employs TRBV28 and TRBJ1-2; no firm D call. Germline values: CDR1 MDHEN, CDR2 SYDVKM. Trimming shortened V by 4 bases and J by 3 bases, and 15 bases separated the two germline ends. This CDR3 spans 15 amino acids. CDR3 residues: CASSSRTEAHYGYTF. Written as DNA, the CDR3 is TGTGCCAGCAGTTCTCGGACCGAGGCCCACTATGGCTACACCTTC.

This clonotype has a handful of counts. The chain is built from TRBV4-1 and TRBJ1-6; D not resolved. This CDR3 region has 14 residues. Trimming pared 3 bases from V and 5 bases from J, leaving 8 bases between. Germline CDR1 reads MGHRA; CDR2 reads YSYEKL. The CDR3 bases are TGCGCCAGCAGCCACGGTCTGGATAATTCACCCCTCCACTTT. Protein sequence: CASSHGLDNSPLHF.

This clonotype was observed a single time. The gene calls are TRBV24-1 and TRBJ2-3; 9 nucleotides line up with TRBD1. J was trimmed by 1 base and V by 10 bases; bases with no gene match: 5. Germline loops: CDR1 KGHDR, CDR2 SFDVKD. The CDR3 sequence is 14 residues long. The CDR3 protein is CATSGQGGTDTQYF. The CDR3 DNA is TGTGCCACTTCGGGACAGGGTGGCACAGATACGCAGTATTTT.

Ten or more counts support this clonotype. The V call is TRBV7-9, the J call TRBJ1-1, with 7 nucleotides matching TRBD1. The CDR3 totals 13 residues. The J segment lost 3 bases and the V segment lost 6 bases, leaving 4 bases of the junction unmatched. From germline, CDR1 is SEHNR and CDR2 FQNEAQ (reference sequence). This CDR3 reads CASRVTGDTEAFF. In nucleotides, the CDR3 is TGTGCCAGCAGGGTTACAGGGGACACTGAAGCTTTCTTT.

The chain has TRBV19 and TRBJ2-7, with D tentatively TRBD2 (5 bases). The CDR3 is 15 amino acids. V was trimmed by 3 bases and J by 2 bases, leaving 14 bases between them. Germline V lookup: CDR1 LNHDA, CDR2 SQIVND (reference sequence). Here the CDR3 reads CASSMSRAPTYEQYF. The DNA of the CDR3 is TGTGCCAGTAGTATGTCGCGGGCGCCTACCTACGAGCAGTACTTC.

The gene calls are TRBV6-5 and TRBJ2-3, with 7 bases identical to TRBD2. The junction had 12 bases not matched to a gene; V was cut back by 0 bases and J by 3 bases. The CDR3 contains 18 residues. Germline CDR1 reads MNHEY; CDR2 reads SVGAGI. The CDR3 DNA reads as TGTGCCAGCAGTTACTCGAGTGGGATAGCGGGTGAGACAGATACGCAGTATTTT. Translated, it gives CASSYSSGIAGETDTQYF.

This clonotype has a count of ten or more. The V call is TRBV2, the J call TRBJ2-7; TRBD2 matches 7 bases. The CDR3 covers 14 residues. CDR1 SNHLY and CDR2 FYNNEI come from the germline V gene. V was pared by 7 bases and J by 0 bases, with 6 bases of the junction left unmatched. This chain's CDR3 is CASKKRGISYEQYF. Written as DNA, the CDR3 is TGTGCCAGCAAGAAGCGGGGCATCTCCTACGAGCAGTACTTC.

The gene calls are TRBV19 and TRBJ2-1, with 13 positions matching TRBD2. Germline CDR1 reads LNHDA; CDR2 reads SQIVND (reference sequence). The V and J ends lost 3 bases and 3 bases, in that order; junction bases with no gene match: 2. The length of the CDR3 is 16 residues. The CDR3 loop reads CASSIRTSGSYNEQFF. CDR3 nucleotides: TGTGCCAGTAGTATTCGGACTAGCGGGAGCTACAATGAGCAGTTCTTC.

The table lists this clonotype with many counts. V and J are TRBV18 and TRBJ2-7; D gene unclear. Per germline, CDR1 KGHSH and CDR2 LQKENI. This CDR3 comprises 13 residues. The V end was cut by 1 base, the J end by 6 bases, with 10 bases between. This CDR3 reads CASSPREDGEQYF. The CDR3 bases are TGTGCCAGCTCACCACGGGAAGACGGCGAGCAGTACTTC.

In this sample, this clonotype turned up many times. CDR3 sequence: CASSLGIESYEQYF. In DNA form, the CDR3 reads TGTGCCAGCAGCCTTGGGATAGAATCCTACGAGCAGTACTTC. The rearrangement joins TRBV3-1 to TRBJ2-7, with D unclear. V lost 4 bases and J 1 base, leaving 11 bases between the germline ends. This CDR3 region has 14 residues. From germline, CDR1 is LGHDT and CDR2 YNNKEL (reference sequence).

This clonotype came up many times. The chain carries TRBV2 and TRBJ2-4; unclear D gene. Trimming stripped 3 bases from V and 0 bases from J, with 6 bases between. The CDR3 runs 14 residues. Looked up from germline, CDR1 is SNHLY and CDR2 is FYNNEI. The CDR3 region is CASSDSVAKNIQYF. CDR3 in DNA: TGTGCCAGCAGTGATAGTGTAGCCAAAAACATTCAGTACTTC.

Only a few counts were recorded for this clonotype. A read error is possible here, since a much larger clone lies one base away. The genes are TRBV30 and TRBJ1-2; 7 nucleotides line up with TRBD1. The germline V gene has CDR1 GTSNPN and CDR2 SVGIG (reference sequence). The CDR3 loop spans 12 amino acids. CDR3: CVWSVQGTVITF. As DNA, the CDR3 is TGTGTCTGGAGTGTACAGGGGACAGTTATCACCTTC.

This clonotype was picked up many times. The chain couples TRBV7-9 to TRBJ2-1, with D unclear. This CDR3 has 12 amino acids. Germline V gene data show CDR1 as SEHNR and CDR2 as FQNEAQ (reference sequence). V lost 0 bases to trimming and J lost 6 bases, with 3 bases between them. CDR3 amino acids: CASSLAPNEQFF. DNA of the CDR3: TGTGCCAGCAGCTTAGCACCCAATGAGCAGTTCTTC.

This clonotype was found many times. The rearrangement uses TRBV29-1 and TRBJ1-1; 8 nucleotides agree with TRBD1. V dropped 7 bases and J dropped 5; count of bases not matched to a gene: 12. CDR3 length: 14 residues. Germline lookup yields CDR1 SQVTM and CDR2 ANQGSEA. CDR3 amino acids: CSANAGGVRTEAFF. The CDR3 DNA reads TGCAGCGCGAACGCAGGGGGCGTTAGGACTGAAGCTTTCTTT. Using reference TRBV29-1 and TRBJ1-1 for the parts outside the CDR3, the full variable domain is SAVISQKPSRDICQRGTSLTIQCQVDSQVTMMFWYRQQPGQSLTLIATANQGSEATYESGFVIDKFPISRPNLTFSTLTVSNMSPEDSSIYLCSANAGGVRTEAFFGQGTRLTVV.

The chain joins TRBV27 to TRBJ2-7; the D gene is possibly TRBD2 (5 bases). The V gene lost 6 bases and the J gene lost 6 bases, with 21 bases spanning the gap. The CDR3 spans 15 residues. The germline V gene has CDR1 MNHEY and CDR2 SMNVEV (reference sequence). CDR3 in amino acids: CASSTTGSRFFEQYF. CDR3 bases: TGTGCCAGCAGCACAACGGGGTCTCGTTTTTTCGAGCAGTACTTC.

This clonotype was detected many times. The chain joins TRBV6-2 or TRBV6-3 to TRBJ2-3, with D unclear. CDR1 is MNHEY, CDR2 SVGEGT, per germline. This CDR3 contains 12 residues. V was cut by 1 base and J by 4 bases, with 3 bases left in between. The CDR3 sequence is CASSYWSDTQYF. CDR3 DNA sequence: TGTGCCAGCAGTTACTGGTCAGATACGCAGTATTTT.

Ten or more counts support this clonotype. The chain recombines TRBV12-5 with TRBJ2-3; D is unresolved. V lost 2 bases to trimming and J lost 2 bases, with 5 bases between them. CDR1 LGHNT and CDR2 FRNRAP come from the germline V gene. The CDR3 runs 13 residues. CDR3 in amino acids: CASGLWTTDTQYF. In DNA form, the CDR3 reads TGTGCTAGTGGTTTGTGGACCACAGATACGCAGTATTTT.